This T cell receptor (beta chain) was recovered during a study of blood T cells in healthy people across ages. Combining a sample-barcoded 5' primer with a J-beta primer mix, a second PCR ran for roughly 6 to 12 cycles. TCRdb reprocessed the 5' RACE reads via MiXCR and lists one record per CDR3 protein. The data hold 1,500,000 or so distinct CDR3 sequences, with 59% observed a single time. The sample holds a few counts of this clonotype. What it binds is unknown. Each of the donors had around 10 milliliters of peripheral blood drawn into EDTA-treated Vacutainer tubes. Findings and caveats of the study: Per-million-T-cell TCR beta diversity fell roughly linearly with age.

Sequenced sample: blood. This TCR was recovered from a man younger than 35 in good health.

CDR3 region: CASSPRRNEQFF. CDR3 bases: TGTGCCAGCAGCCCTCGGAGAAATGAGCAGTTCTTC. The chain links TRBV28 to TRBJ2-1, with unresolved D. V lost 6 bases and J 7 bases, leaving 10 bases between the germline ends. From germline, CDR1 is MDHEN and CDR2 SYDVKM. The CDR3 runs 12 residues.